The 23 T cell receptor beta chains below were found in one sample sequenced in a study of cytomegalovirus exposure and HLA in healthy donors. Researchers ran the PCR with 60 Vbeta and 13 Jbeta primers. Sequencing used immunoSEQ multiplex PCR; TCRdb keeps in-frame clones, though not all of them. Of under 150,000 clones in the sample, 80% were seen once. The sample comprised PBMCs. Every receptor here comes from a man aged 30-40 years in good health and CMV-seronegative.

This sequence joins TRBV4-3 and TRBJ1-1; D ambiguous. This CDR3 is built from 15 residues. Germline values: CDR1 LGHNA, CDR2 YSLEER. V was shortened by 1 base and J by 1 base, with 10 bases between the two germline ends. Here the CDR3 DNA reads TGCGCCAGCAGCCAAGGTACCAGGTGGAACACTGAAGCTTTCTTT. This encodes CASSQGTRWNTEAFF.

This clone showed up just a few times. V is TRBV19 and J is TRBJ1-5; 7 bases fit TRBD1. With V trimmed by 7 bases and J by 6 bases, 9 bases remained unmatched. This CDR3 is 14 amino acids long. Germline CDR1 LNHDA, CDR2 SQIVND (reference sequence). DNA of the CDR3: TGTGCCAGTACCCTCAGACAGGGAGTTCAGCCCCAGCATTTT. It is translated as CASTLRQGVQPQHF.

CDR3: CSVQPLPGQGSTDTQYF. The CDR3 DNA reads TGCAGCGTGCAGCCCCTGCCGGGACAGGGGAGCACAGATACGCAGTATTTT. J is TRBJ2-3 and V is TRBV29-1, with 10 bases matching TRBD1. V trimming: 6 bases; J trimming: 0 bases; junction bases outside the gene matches: 12. The CDR3 consists of 17 residues. The germline gives CDR1 SQVTM, CDR2 ANQGSEA.

This chain connects TRBV7-8 to TRBJ1-2; 10 bases are shared with TRBD1. The CDR3 sequence is 17 residues long. The trim removed 5 bases at V and 5 bases at J, leaving 14 bases unmatched. The V gene's germline CDR1 is SGHVS and CDR2 FQNEAQ. In nucleotides, the CDR3 is TGTGCCAGCAGCCATAGCGCTCCGACAGGGGGCTCGTATGGCTACACCTTC. Translation gives CASSHSAPTGGSYGYTF.

This clone was counted between two and nine times. The chain links TRBV19 to TRBJ1-1; 8 bases are shared with TRBD1. The germline V gene encodes CDR1 LNHDA and CDR2 SQIVND (reference sequence). The V segment lost 3 bases and the J segment 6 bases; nucleotides outside the gene matches: 12. The CDR3 contains 16 residues. The CDR3 bases are TGTGCCAGTAGTATGACAGGGGCTCCCCCAGGGGCTGAAGCTTTCTTT. This codes for CASSMTGAPPGAEAFF.

V gene TRBV7-3 combines with J gene TRBJ2-5; TRBD2 aligns across 10 bases. The CDR3 spans 15 residues. The germline gives CDR1 SGHTA, CDR2 FQGTGA. Trimming removed 3 bases from V and 0 bases from J; junction bases left unmatched: 1. CDR3 in DNA: TGTGCCAGCAGCTTCGGACTAGCGGACCAAGAGACCCAGTACTTC. This sequence encodes CASSFGLADQETQYF. Based on the CDR3 plus reference TRBV7-3 and TRBJ2-5, the full variable domain is GAGVSQTPSNKVTEKGKYVELRCDPISGHTALYWYRQSLGQGPEFLIYFQGTGAADDSGLPNDRFFAVRPEGSVSTLKIQRTERGDSAVYLCASSFGLADQETQYFGPGTRLLVL.

The chain employs TRBV2 and TRBJ1-5, with TRBD1 matching 9 bases. In germline, CDR1 is SNHLY, CDR2 FYNNEI. This CDR3 region has 14 residues. The V and J ends lost 4 bases and 6 bases, in that order; junction bases with no gene match: 4. The CDR3 sequence is CASSVGQGGQPQHF. CDR3 DNA: TGTGCCAGCAGTGTGGGACAGGGAGGTCAGCCCCAGCATTTT.

This chain uses TRBV25-1 with TRBJ1-1; D is unresolved. The CDR3 has 15 residues. Germline assignment: CDR1 MGHDK and CDR2 SYGVNS. Trimming removed 3 bases at V and 6 bases at J, with 17 bases between. CDR3 amino acids: CASSDSRAWVPEAFF. The CDR3, as DNA: TGTGCCAGCAGTGATTCGAGGGCATGGGTCCCTGAAGCTTTCTTT.

The genes are TRBV28 and TRBJ1-1; D is undetermined. CDR3 length equals 15 residues. V was pared by 3 bases and J by 6 bases, with 17 bases between. Germline V gene lookup returns CDR1 MDHEN and CDR2 SYDVKM. CDR3 sequence (DNA): TGTGCCAGCAGTTTGTTCCCGGGTGAGGGCGCTGAAGCTTTCTTT. Its protein is CASSLFPGEGAEAFF.

The chain couples TRBV21-1 to TRBJ1-3; TRBD1, the table's D call, lacks a check against the DNA. TRBV21-1 is shown as a pseudogene. CDR3 length: 16 amino acids. This CDR3 reads CASSGAPSYSGNTIYF. The CDR3 DNA reads as TGTGCCAGCAGCGGGGCCCCCAGCTACTCTGGAAACACCATATATTTT.

V gene TRBV27 combines with J gene TRBJ2-1; the D gene is possibly TRBD1 (5 bases). Germline CDR1 reads MNHEY; CDR2 reads SMNVEV (reference sequence). Deletions cut 2 bases from V and 9 bases from J, with 8 bases between. The CDR3 has 12 residues. In DNA, the CDR3 is TGTGCCAGCAGTTTAGGGGCTGGTGAGCAGTTCTTC. Protein product: CASSLGAGEQFF.

Remarks on this clone: At one end the junction does not follow the germline gene, possibly because of a read error. The chain recombines TRBV30 with TRBJ1-2, with D uncertain. Germline CDR1 is GTSNPN and CDR2 is SVGIG (reference sequence). The CDR3 is made up of 11 amino acids. The CDR3 sequence is CAWSGNYGYPF. CDR3 in DNA: TGTGCCTGGAGCGGTAACTATGGCTACCCCTTC.

This clone was observed a single time. The chain has TRBV6-4 and TRBJ2-2; D uncertain. This CDR3 is 13 amino acids long. Germline CDR1 is MRHNA and CDR2 is SNTAGT. V lost 6 bases and J 5 bases, leaving 10 bases between the germline ends. CDR3 sequence: CASSWSGTGELFF. The DNA for the CDR3 is TGTGCCAGCAGCTGGAGTGGGACCGGGGAGCTGTTTTTT.

The rearrangement uses TRBV7-2 and TRBJ2-7; 9 nucleotides agree with TRBD2. Losses at the gene ends were 4 bases for V and 2 bases for J; bases not matched to a gene: 6. The CDR3 runs 15 residues. CDR1 is SGHTA, CDR2 FQGNSA, per germline. The CDR3 DNA follows: TGTGCCAGCAGCTCGCCTTCTAGCGGGGCCTACGAGCAGTACTTC. As protein: CASSSPSSGAYEQYF.

V usage is TRBV29-1 and J usage is TRBJ2-2; possibly TRBD2 for D (5 bases). This CDR3 has 14 amino acids. Germline lookup yields CDR1 SQVTM and CDR2 ANQGSEA. V was clipped by 7 bases and J by 7 bases, with 19 bases between them. The CDR3 DNA sequence: TGCAGCGCAGAGGGATGGGAGAGGGACGGGGAGCTGTTTTTT. It is translated as CSAEGWERDGELFF.

V usage is TRBV28 and J usage is TRBJ1-2; 12 bases are a match to TRBD1. Looked up from germline, CDR1 is MDHEN and CDR2 is SYDVKM. V lost 1 base, J lost 2 bases, and 5 bases stayed unmatched. The CDR3 sequence is 17 residues long. The CDR3 nucleotides are TGTGCCAGCAGTTTATCCCTTGGGACAGGGGGCAACTATGGCTACACCTTC. It specifies CASSLSLGTGGNYGYTF.

In DNA form, the CDR3 reads TGCGCCAGCAGCTTCAACAGGTCAGCTAACTATGGCTACACCTTC. Amino acids: CASSFNRSANYGYTF. V and J are TRBV5-1 and TRBJ1-2; D possibly corresponds to TRBD1 (5 bases). Trimming removed 2 bases from V and 0 bases from J, with 11 bases in between. The CDR3 is made up of 15 amino acids. The V gene's germline CDR1 is SGHRS and CDR2 YFSETQ. Supplemented by reference TRBV5-1 and TRBJ1-2, the full variable domain reads KAGVTQTPRYLIKTRGQQVTLSCSPISGHRSVSWYQQTPGQGLQFLFEYFSETQRNKGNFPGRFSGRQFSNSRSEMNVSTLELGDSALYLCASSFNRSANYGYTFGSGTRLTVV.

This clone appeared a few times. The rearrangement joins TRBV6-1 to TRBJ1-1; 8 positions match TRBD1. This CDR3 has 18 amino acids. The V gene's germline CDR1 is MNHNS and CDR2 SASEGT. The V and J ends lost 4 bases and 0 bases, in that order; junction bases with no gene match: 13. CDR3 region: CASSGQDRVVRMNTEAFF. For the CDR3, the DNA is TGTGCCAGCAGTGGCCAGGACAGGGTTGTTAGGATGAACACTGAAGCTTTCTTT.

This clone appeared a few times. This sequence joins TRBV11-2 and TRBJ2-7; TRBD2 matches 10 bases. With 2 bases clipped from V and 0 bases from J, the junction kept 4 bases outside the gene matches. Germline V gives CDR1 SGHAT, CDR2 FQNNGV. This CDR3 is built from 16 residues. The CDR3 DNA reads as TGTGCCAGCAGCTTACAGCCTAGCGGGAGCTCCTACGAGCAGTACTTC. This gives the protein CASSLQPSGSSYEQYF.

This chain uses TRBV28 with TRBJ1-5, with a weak D call TRBD1 (6 bases). The CDR3 spans 15 residues. The germline V and J ends were trimmed by 6 bases and 0 bases, with 12 bases remaining between them. Germline V gene sequence: CDR1 MDHEN, CDR2 SYDVKM. The CDR3 loop is CASRTGTISNQPQHF. The DNA for the CDR3 is TGTGCCAGCAGGACCGGGACAATTAGCAATCAGCCCCAGCATTTT.

This clone was recorded only once. V gene TRBV28 combines with J gene TRBJ2-3, with D hard to call. This CDR3 contains 15 residues. CDR1 and CDR2 from the germline V gene are MDHEN and SYDVKM. V dropped 6 bases and J dropped 0 bases, with 13 bases sitting between them. This CDR3 reads CASSLSPLSTDTQYF. In DNA, the CDR3 is TGTGCCAGCAGCCTCTCCCCCCTTAGCACAGATACGCAGTATTTT.

This chain uses TRBV5-1 with TRBJ1-4; D remains ambiguous. Deletions cut 2 bases from V and 0 bases from J, with 11 bases between. The CDR3 spans 16 residues. Germline CDR1 reads SGHRS; CDR2 reads YFSETQ. The CDR3 sequence is CASSFYSLATNEKLFF. The CDR3 DNA reads as TGCGCCAGCAGCTTCTACAGCCTTGCAACTAATGAAAAACTGTTTTTT.

The chain employs TRBV28 and TRBJ1-2; 12 positions match TRBD1. V shed 8 bases, J shed 8 bases, and the junction held 6 bases outside the gene matches. The CDR3 covers 13 residues. Germline V gene lookup returns CDR1 MDHEN and CDR2 SYDVKM. The CDR3 region is CASRDRGLLGYTF. The DNA of the CDR3 is TGTGCCAGCCGGGACAGGGGGCTTTTGGGCTACACCTTC.